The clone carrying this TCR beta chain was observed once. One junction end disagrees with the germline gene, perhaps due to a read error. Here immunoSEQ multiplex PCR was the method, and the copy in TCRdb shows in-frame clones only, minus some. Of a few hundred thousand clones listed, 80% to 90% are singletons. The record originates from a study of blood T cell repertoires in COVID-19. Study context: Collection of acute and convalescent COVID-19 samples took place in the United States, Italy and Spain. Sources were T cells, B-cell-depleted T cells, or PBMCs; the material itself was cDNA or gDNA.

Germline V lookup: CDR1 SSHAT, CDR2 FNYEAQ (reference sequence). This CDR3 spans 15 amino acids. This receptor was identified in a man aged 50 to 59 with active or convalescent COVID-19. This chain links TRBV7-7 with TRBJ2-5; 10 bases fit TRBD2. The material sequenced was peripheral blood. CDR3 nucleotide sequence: TGTGCTAGCAGCTCCTCTAGCGGGGGCTTGCAGACCCAGTACTTC. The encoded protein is CASSSSSGGLQTQYF.